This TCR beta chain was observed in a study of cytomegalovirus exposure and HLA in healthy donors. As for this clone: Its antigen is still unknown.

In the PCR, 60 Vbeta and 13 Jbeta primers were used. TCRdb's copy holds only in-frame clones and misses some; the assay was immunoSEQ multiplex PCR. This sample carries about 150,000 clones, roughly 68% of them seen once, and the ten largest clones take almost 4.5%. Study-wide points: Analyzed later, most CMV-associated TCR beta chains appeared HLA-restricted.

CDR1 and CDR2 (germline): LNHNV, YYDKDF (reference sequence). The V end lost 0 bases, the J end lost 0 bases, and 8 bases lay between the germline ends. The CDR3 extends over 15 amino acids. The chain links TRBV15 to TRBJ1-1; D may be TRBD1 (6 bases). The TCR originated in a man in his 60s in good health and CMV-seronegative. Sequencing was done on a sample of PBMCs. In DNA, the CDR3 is TGTGCCACCAGCAGAGATGAGGGGGTGAACACTGAAGCTTTCTTT. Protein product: CATSRDEGVNTEAFF.